The clone carrying this TCR beta chain appeared a few times. Its target is unknown. Each TCR beta cDNA library carried unique molecular identifiers. TCRdb re-derived calls from the PCR reads in MiXCR, one entry per CDR3 protein. The sample contains about 200,000 distinct CDR3 sequences, roughly 28% of which appear only once. The record originates from a study of post-analysis software for immune sequencing data. Background on the study: Some patients lacked subtype; others had relapsing-remitting, secondary progressive or progressive-relapsing disease. Study-wide findings and caveats: About five TRBV segments were more frequent in patients than controls; TRBV5-6, TRBV5-1 and TRBV20-1 belonged to this group.

The V end was cut by 1 base, the J end by 9 bases, with 13 bases between. Germline values: CDR1 SEHNR, CDR2 FQNEAQ (reference sequence). The CDR3 is made up of 13 amino acids. The specimen was blood. The chain links TRBV7-9 to TRBJ2-7; D is possibly TRBD1 or TRBD2 (6 bases each). The clonotype comes from a girl aged 2-17 years with multiple sclerosis. CDR3 coding DNA: TGTGCCAGCAGCTTAGTCGGGGGCGCGGGGCAGTACTTC. Amino acid sequence: CASSLVGGAGQYF.